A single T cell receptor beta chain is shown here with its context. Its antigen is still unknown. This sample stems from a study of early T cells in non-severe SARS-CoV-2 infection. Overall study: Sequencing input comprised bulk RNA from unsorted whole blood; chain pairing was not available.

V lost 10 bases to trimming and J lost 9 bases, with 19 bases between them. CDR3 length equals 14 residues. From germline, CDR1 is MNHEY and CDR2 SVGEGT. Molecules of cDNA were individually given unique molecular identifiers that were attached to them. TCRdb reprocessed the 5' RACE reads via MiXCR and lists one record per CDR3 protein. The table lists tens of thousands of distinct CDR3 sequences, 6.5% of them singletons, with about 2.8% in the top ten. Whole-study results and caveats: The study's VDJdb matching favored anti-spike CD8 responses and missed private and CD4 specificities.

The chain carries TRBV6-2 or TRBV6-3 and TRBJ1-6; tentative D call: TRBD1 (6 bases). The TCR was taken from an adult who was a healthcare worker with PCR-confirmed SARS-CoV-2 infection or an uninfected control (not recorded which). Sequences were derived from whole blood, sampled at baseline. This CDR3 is CATEQTRGTSPLHF. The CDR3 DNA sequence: TGTGCCACCGAGCAAACTAGGGGGACTTCACCCCTCCACTTT.